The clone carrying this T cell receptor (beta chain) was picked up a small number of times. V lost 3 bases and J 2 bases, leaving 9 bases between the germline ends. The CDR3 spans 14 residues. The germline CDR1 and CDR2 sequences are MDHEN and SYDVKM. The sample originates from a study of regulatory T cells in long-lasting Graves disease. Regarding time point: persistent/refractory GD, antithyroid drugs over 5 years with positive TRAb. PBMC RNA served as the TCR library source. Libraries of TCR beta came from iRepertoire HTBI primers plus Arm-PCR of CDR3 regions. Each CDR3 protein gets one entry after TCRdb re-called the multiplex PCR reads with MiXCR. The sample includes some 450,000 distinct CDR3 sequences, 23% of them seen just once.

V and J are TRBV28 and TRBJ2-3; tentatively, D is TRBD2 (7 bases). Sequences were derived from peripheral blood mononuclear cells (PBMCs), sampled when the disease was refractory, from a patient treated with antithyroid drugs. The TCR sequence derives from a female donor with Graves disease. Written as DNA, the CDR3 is TGTGCCAGCAGTTTCGGGGGGCCCACAGATACGCAGTATTTT. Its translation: CASSFGGPTDTQYF.